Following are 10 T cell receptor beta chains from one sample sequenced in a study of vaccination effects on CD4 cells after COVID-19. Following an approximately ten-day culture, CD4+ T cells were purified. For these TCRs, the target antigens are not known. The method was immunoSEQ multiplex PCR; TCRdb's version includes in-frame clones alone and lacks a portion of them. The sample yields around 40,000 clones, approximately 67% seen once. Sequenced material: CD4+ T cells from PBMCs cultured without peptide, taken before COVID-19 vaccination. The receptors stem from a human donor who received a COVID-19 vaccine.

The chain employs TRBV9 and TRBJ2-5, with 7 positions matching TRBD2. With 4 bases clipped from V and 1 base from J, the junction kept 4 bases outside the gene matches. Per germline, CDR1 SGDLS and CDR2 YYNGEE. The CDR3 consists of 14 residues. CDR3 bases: TGTGCCAGCAGCCCCCGGACTAGCCAAGAGACCCAGTACTTC. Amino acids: CASSPRTSQETQYF.

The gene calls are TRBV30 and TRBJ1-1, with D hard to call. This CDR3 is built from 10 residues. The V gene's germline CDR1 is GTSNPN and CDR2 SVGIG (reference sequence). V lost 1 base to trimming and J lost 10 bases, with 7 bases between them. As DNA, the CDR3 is TGTGCCTGGAGTGGGTGTTCAGCTTTCTTT. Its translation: CAWSGCSAFF.

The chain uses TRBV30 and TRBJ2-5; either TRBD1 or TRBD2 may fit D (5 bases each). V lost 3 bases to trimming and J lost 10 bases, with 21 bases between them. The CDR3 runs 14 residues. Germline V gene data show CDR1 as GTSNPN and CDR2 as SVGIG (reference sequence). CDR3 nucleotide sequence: TGTGCCTGGAGCCTGGGGCTAGTGGAGAGGGTCCAGTACTTC. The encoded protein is CAWSLGLVERVQYF.

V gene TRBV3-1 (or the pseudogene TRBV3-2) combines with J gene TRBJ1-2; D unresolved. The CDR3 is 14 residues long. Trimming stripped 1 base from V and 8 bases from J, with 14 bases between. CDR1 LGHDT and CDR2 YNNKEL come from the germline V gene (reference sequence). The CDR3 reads CASSQASEVGGYTF. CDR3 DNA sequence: TGTGCCAGCAGCCAAGCATCGGAGGTGGGAGGCTACACCTTC.

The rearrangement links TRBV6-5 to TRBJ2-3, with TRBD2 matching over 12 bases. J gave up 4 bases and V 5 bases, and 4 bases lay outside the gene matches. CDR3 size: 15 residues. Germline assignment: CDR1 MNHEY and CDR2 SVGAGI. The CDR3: CASSPLAGGPDTQYF. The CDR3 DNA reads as TGTGCCAGCAGTCCTCTAGCGGGAGGGCCAGATACGCAGTATTTT.

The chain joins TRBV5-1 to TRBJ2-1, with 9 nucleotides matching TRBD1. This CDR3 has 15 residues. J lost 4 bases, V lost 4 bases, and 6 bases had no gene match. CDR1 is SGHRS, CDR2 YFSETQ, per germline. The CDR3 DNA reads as TGCGCCAGCAGCACCCGGACAGGGGTATACAATGAGCAGTTCTTC. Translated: CASSTRTGVYNEQFF.

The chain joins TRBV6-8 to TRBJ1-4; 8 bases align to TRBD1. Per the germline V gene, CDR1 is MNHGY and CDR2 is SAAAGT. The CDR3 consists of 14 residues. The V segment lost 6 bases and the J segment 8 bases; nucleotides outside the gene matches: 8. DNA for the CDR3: TGTGCCAGCAGGCCCCAGGGGGCGCACGAAAAACTGTTTTTT. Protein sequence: CASRPQGAHEKLFF.

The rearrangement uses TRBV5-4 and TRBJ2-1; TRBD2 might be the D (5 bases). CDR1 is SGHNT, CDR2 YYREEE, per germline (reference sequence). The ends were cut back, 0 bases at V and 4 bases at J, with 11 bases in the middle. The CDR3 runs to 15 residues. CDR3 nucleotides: TGTGCCAGCAGCTTGGCCTATGGGAGTTACAATGAGCAGTTCTTC. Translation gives CASSLAYGSYNEQFF.

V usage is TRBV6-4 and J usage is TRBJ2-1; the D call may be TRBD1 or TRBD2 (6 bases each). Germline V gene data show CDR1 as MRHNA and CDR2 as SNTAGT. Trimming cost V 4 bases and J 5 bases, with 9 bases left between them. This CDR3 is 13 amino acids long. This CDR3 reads CASSAGAHNEQFF. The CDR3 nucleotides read TGTGCCAGCAGTGCGGGGGCCCACAATGAGCAGTTCTTC.

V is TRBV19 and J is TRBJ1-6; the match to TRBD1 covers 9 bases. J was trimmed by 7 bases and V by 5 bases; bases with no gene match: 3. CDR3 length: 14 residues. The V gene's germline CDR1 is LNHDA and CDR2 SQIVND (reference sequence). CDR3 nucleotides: TGTGCCAGTAGTGGCGGGACAGGGAATTCACCCCTCCACTTT. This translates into CASSGGTGNSPLHF.